Below are 2 T cell receptor beta chains sequenced from a single sample in a study of T cell responses to AZD1222 COVID-19 vaccine. Profiled with immunoSEQ multiplex PCR; TCRdb holds only in-frame clones, not every one. The repertoire includes 110,000 to 150,000 clones, around 94% of them detected once, and approximately 12% sits in the top ten. This specimen consisted of peripheral blood, obtained after recovery from COVID-19. The receptors were sampled from an adult who had recovered from COVID-19.

This sequence joins TRBV21-1 and TRBJ2-2; the D call of TRBD1 is as the table states it, not checked on the DNA. TRBV21-1 corresponds to a pseudogene. This CDR3 contains 17 residues. Here the CDR3 DNA reads TGTGCCAGCAGCAAAGGGGCAGGAAGTCAGGAAGGCGGGGAGCTGTTTTTT. Residues: CASSKGAGSQEGGELFF.

The V call is TRBV24-1, the J call TRBJ2-7, with 11 bases lining up with TRBD1. The V gene's germline CDR1 is KGHDR and CDR2 SFDVKD. The CDR3 is made up of 15 amino acids. Trimming removed 3 bases from V and 2 bases from J; junction bases left unmatched: 2. The CDR3 coding sequence is TGTGCCACCAGTGATGCGGACAGGGGGCCCTACGAGCAGTACTTC. Protein product: CATSDADRGPYEQYF.